This T cell receptor beta chain was recorded in a study of T-cell reconstitution after alpha-beta-depleted transplantation in children. Unique molecular identifiers were used to barcode this TCRbeta library. Each CDR3 protein gets one entry after TCRdb re-called the PCR reads with MiXCR. Of 800,000 to 1,000,000 distinct CDR3 sequences in the sample, about 29% were seen once. General study points: Expanded clones from the graft, numbering several hundred, reportedly supplied alpha-beta T cells about two months after transplant. TCRbeta diversity was high at day 60 in some patients (a result of surviving recipient T cells and thymic progenitors). Newly generated T cells supplied most T-cell counts and diversity one year post-transplant.

Regarding this clonotype: Its antigen is undetermined.

CDR3 size: 13 residues. The input for sequencing was PBMCs, mostly from graft donor cells, taken 360 days after TCRalphabeta/CD19-depleted stem cell transplant. The TCR originated in a boy in the first two years of life who had a stem cell transplant for SCID, so the T cells may come from the graft donor. The genes are TRBV21-1 and TRBJ1-1. TRBV21-1 is described as a pseudogene. The CDR3: CASSKTSNTEAFF. The CDR3 nucleotides are TGTGCCAGCAGCAAGACGAGTAACACTGAAGCTTTCTTT.